This paragraph reports one TCR beta chain. Its antigen is undetermined. Data came from immunoSEQ multiplex PCR; TCRdb stores just in-frame clones and leaves some out. Of about 370,000 clones listed, around nine tenths are singletons. These data come from a study of Ad26.COV2.S vaccination and SARS-CoV-2 variants. General study findings and limits: Using TCR breadth and depth analyses may have led to underestimated total T cell responses.

This CDR3 is 14 amino acids long. Germline V lookup: CDR1 SGHRS, CDR2 YFSETQ. V was cut by 4 bases and J by 1 base, with 10 bases left in between. Documented treatment: roughly 18 received Ad26.COV2.S at low or high dose, single or two shots; about five received placebo; per-sample allocation not given. Repertoires come from day 63 after the first vaccine or placebo injection. Sequencing used peripheral blood, obtained in a trial of Ad26.COV2.S vaccine versus placebo. The TCR originated in a person between 18 and 65 years old who received the Ad26.COV2.S COVID-19 vaccine or a placebo. The V call is TRBV5-1, the J call TRBJ2-3; D is perhaps TRBD2 (6 bases). CDR3 in amino acids: CASSLREGTDTQYF. In DNA, the CDR3 is TGCGCCAGCAGCCTCAGGGAGGGCACAGATACGCAGTATTTT.